The entry that follows covers one T cell receptor beta chain sequence. This clone was counted many times. It has no known antigen specificity. No base-level quality is on record; no much larger clone is a single base apart. The entry originates in a study of metastatic and nonmetastatic thyroid tumors (dated by TCRdb to 2020 to 2021). In the study overall: For patients with malignant and with benign thyroid disease, the researchers compared repertoires between peripheral blood samples and tumor or nodule tissue samples. What the research found in general, with its limitations: In both blood and tumor samples, malignant tumors were reported to have significantly higher TCR beta diversity than benign nodules.

The CDR3 spans 14 residues, from the cysteine through the phenylalanine. The kept DNA is CDR3 alone, 42 bases in frame from the first base. The germline V gene encodes CDR1 MGHRA and CDR2 YSYEKL. V gives up 0 bases and J gives up 3 bases, and the segment between their germline ends measures 8 bases. Libraries came from PCR. Sequencing used an Illumina HiSeq 4000. High-throughput sequencing was used to profile the TCR beta-chain CDR3 region of every patient. For the original study's pipeline: Drawing on CDR3 differences between clinicopathological groups, the researchers built a classifier meant to tell apart patients with distant-metastatic papillary thyroid cancer. The Shannon index was used to assess repertoire diversity, and the Morisita-Horn index was used to assess tumor-blood repertoire similarity. TCRdb cleaned the public reads at Q25 with fastp, built clones with MiXCR and kept in-frame beta chains. What appears here as the V and J calls and clone size reflects TCRdb's work, not the paper's. The sample profile shows about 17,000 clones; approximately 27% of them were found once. The ten most abundant clones make up 20% to 25% of the sample.

No treatment had been received by any patient before thyroid surgery. Patient clinical samples collected from about 2011 to 2018 were retrospectively analysed using T-cell receptor beta sequencing. The origin of this receptor is a female donor with papillary thyroid cancer or a benign thyroid nodule (not recorded which). Some clones in this sample may be carry-over from other donors' samples. The rearranged chain carries TRBV4-1 and TRBJ1-1, and perhaps TRBD1 as D gene, on 5 matching bases. What was sequenced was tumor tissue. The nucleotide sequence reads as follows: TGCGCCAGCAGCCAAGAGCTGGGGCACACTGAAGCTTTCTTT. This translates into CASSQELGHTEAFF.